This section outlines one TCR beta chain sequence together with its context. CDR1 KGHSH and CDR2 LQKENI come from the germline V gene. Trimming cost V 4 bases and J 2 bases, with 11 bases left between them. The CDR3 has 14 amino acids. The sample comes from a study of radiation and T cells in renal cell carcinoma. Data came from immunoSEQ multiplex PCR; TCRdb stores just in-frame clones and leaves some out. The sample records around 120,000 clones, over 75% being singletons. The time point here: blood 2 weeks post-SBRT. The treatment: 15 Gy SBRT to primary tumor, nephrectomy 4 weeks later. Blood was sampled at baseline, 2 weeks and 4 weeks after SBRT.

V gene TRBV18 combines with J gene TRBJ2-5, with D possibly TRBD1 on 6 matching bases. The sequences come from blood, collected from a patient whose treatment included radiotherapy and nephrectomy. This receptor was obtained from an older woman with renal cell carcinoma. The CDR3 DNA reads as TGTGCCAGCTCACAAGGGACACCTCAAGAGACCCAGTACTTC. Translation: CASSQGTPQETQYF.